The 22 T cell receptor beta chains below all came from one sample that was sequenced in a study of blood T cell repertoires in COVID-19. Clones were read by immunoSEQ multiplex PCR, and TCRdb kept only the in-frame ones, dropping some. Of about 200,000 clones listed, 70% to 90% are singletons. The sequenced material came from peripheral blood. Source of these receptors: an older woman with acute or convalescent COVID-19.

This chain joins TRBV5-1 and TRBJ2-2, with a possible D match to TRBD2 (7 bases). Germline V gene data show CDR1 as SGHRS and CDR2 as YFSETQ. The CDR3 is 16 amino acids. The germline V and J ends were trimmed by 3 bases and 6 bases, with 18 bases remaining between them. Here the CDR3 reads CASSSEEGGSAGELFF. CDR3 nucleotide sequence: TGCGCCAGCAGCTCCGAAGAGGGGGGGAGCGCCGGGGAGCTGTTTTTT.

The V and J genes are TRBV2 and TRBJ2-7; possible D gene TRBD1, 5 bases. V lost 5 bases to trimming and J lost 1 base, with 18 bases between them. This CDR3 spans 16 amino acids. Germline V gene lookup returns CDR1 SNHLY and CDR2 FYNNEI. The CDR3 DNA reads TGTGCCAGCAGTCCCCCTTCGGCAGGGAAGTCCTACGAGCAGTACTTC. This gives the protein CASSPPSAGKSYEQYF.

The chain couples TRBV15 to TRBJ1-2; D perhaps matches TRBD1 (5 bases). Trimming left V 5 bases short and J 3 bases short, with 19 bases between. CDR1 is LNHNV, CDR2 YYDKDF, per germline (reference sequence). The CDR3 is 16 residues long. The CDR3 protein is CATSPRGGGVDYGYTF. In DNA, the CDR3 is TGTGCCACCAGCCCCAGAGGTGGGGGGGTCGACTATGGCTACACCTTC.

This chain joins TRBV18 and TRBJ2-5; 9 bases are a match to TRBD2. V lost 3 bases to trimming and J lost 1 base; unmatched junction nucleotides: 9. The CDR3 has 17 residues. The germline gives CDR1 KGHSH, CDR2 LQKENI. CDR3 DNA: TGTGCCAGCTCACCGCTCGGGCAGACTAGCGGCCAAGAGACCCAGTACTTC. Its protein is CASSPLGQTSGQETQYF. The variable domain in full, with the rest retrieved from reference TRBV18 and TRBJ2-5, is NAGVMQNPRHLVRRRGQEARLRCSPMKGHSHVYWYRQLPEEGLKFMVYLQKENIIDESGMPKERFSAEFPKEGPSILRIQQVVRGDSAAYFCASSPLGQTSGQETQYFGPGTRLLVL.

The rearrangement uses TRBV11-2 and TRBJ1-2, with 7 bases lining up with TRBD1. The CDR3 runs to 12 residues. Germline CDR1 SGHAT, CDR2 FQNNGV. V shed 1 base, J shed 13 bases, and the junction held 6 bases outside the gene matches. The CDR3 loop is CASSLAGQDPTF. In nucleotides, the CDR3 is TGTGCCAGCAGCTTAGCCGGACAGGACCCCACCTTC.

This rearrangement joins TRBV7-2 to TRBJ2-3; TRBD2 matches at 12 bases. The germline CDR1 and CDR2 sequences are SGHTA and FQGNSA. The CDR3 totals 16 residues. J gave up 2 bases and V 5 bases, and 5 bases lay outside the gene matches. The CDR3 nucleotides read TGTGCCAGCAGCCAACTAGCGGGGGGACTCACAGATACGCAGTATTTT. Translated: CASSQLAGGLTDTQYF.

The V gene is TRBV21-1, the J gene TRBJ1-1; TRBD1 is taken as the D call from the table, unchecked against the DNA. TRBV21-1 is flagged as a pseudogene. The CDR3 contains 15 residues. The CDR3 DNA reads as TGTGCCAGCACCAAGACGGGTCCAGGGGGGAATGAAGCTTTCTTT. Protein: CASTKTGPGGNEAFF.

The chain has TRBV6-1 and TRBJ1-2; 8 positions agree with TRBD1. CDR3 length: 15 residues. After removal of 1 base from V and 4 bases from J, the junction contained 5 bases not matched to a gene. Germline CDR1 and CDR2: MNHNS and SASEGT. The chain's CDR3 is CASSEGTGIGYGYTF. CDR3 nucleotides: TGTGCCAGCAGTGAAGGGACAGGGATTGGCTATGGCTACACCTTC.

The chain combines TRBV5-1 with TRBJ1-4; D uncertain. Between the trimmed V and J ends, which lost 2 bases and 1 base, there was a span of 6 bases. CDR1 is SGHRS and CDR2 is YFSETQ in the germline V gene. The CDR3 length is 14 residues. In nucleotides, the CDR3 is TGCGCCAGCAGCTTCGCGAGAACTAATGAAAAACTGTTTTTT. The encoded protein is CASSFARTNEKLFF.

This clone was observed a single time. The V gene is TRBV28, the J gene TRBJ2-7; possible D gene TRBD2, 6 bases. Trimming stripped 8 bases from V and 2 bases from J, with 13 bases between. The CDR3 length is 13 residues. Germline V CDR1 and CDR2: MDHEN, SYDVKM. For the CDR3, the DNA is TGTGCCAGCTACGGGACTGGGGCCTACGAGCAGTACTTC. This translates into CASYGTGAYEQYF.

The genes are TRBV11-3 and TRBJ1-5, with 7 bases that match TRBD1. V was clipped by 5 bases and J by 2 bases; unmatched bases: 9. Germline V CDR1 and CDR2: SGHNT, YENEEA. The CDR3 covers 16 residues. The CDR3 loop reads CASSRGAGTGNQPQHF. CDR3 DNA: TGTGCCAGCAGCAGGGGGGCCGGGACAGGCAATCAGCCCCAGCATTTT.

The chain links TRBV11-3 to TRBJ1-1; D not resolved. The CDR3 runs to 12 residues. Trimming took 1 base from V and 12 from J, leaving 12 bases between them. CDR1 is SGHNT, CDR2 YENEEA, per germline. The CDR3 region has the DNA TGTGCCAGCAGCTTAGCCAAGTCGCTAACTTTCTTT. Translating it yields CASSLAKSLTFF.

The chain has TRBV3-1 (or the pseudogene TRBV3-2) and TRBJ1-5; 10 bases agree with TRBD1. Germline V lookup: CDR1 LGHDT, CDR2 YNNKEL (reference sequence). Trimming at V came to 0 bases and at J to 4 bases, leaving 3 bases not matched to a gene. The length of the CDR3 is 16 residues. In nucleotides, the CDR3 is TGTGCCAGCAGCCAAGATCGGACAGGGGGTAATCAGCCCCAGCATTTT. Its protein product is CASSQDRTGGNQPQHF.

The chain recombines TRBV7-2 with TRBJ1-1; D uncertain. Trimming stripped 1 base from V and 3 bases from J, with 18 bases between. The CDR3 covers 17 residues. Germline lookup yields CDR1 SGHTA and CDR2 FQGNSA. This CDR3 is CASSLETRRAGHTEAFF. The DNA for the CDR3 is TGTGCCAGCAGCTTAGAAACCAGACGGGCGGGTCACACTGAAGCTTTCTTT. The complete variable domain, with remaining parts taken from reference TRBV7-2 and TRBJ1-1, reads GAGVSQSPSNKVTEKGKDVELRCDPISGHTALYWYRQSLGQGLEFLIYFQGNSAPDKSGLPSDRFSAERTGGSVSTLTIQRTQQEDSAVYLCASSLETRRAGHTEAFFGQGTRLTVV.

This clone was observed a few times. The CDR3 protein is CASRQGLRNEKLFF. The CDR3, as DNA: TGCGCCAGCAGGCAGGGGTTGAGGAATGAAAAACTGTTTTTT. This chain joins TRBV10-2 and TRBJ1-4, with D possibly TRBD1 on 6 matching bases. The CDR3 runs 14 residues. V lost 6 bases, J lost 5 bases, and 13 bases lay in between. CDR1 and CDR2 (germline): WSHSY, SAAADI.

The V and J genes are TRBV12-3 or TRBV12-4 and TRBJ2-2; possibly TRBD1 for D (5 bases). The CDR3 extends over 13 amino acids. Trimming took off 7 bases at V and 5 bases at J, with 11 bases between the two ends. Here the CDR3 DNA reads TGTGCCAGCATTAGGGGTTGGACCGGGGAGCTGTTTTTT. Its protein is CASIRGWTGELFF.

The chain is built from TRBV19 and TRBJ1-5; TRBD1 matches 7 bases. J was trimmed by 10 bases and V by 5 bases; bases with no gene match: 2. This CDR3 contains 11 residues. The germline V gene encodes CDR1 LNHDA and CDR2 SQIVND (reference sequence). The CDR3 sequence is CASSLGGPQHF. For the CDR3, the DNA is TGTGCCAGTAGTTTAGGGGGCCCCCAGCATTTT. The whole variable domain, filled in from reference TRBV19 and TRBJ1-5, reads DGGITQSPKYLFRKEGQNVTLSCEQNLNHDAMYWYRQDPGQGLRLIYYSQIVNDFQKGDIAEGYSVSREKKESFPLTVTSAQKNPTAFYLCASSLGGPQHFGDGTRLSIL.

The chain has TRBV24-1 and TRBJ2-1; the match to TRBD1 covers 9 bases. Germline loops: CDR1 KGHDR, CDR2 SFDVKD. V lost 9 bases and J lost 10; bases outside the gene matches: 9. This CDR3 comprises 13 residues. Written as DNA, the CDR3 is TGTGCCACCGGGACAGGGCCCCGCGTCGAGCAGTTCTTC. This codes for CATGTGPRVEQFF.

CDR3 loop: CASSTTVTADTQYF. CDR3 in DNA: TGTGCCAGCAGTACGACAGTAACAGCAGATACGCAGTATTTT. This chain uses TRBV2 with TRBJ2-3; possibly TRBD1 for D (5 bases). Germline values: CDR1 SNHLY, CDR2 FYNNEI. This CDR3 region has 14 residues. The V gene lost 5 bases and the J gene lost 4 bases, with 13 bases spanning the gap.

The genes are TRBV3-1 (or the pseudogene TRBV3-2) and TRBJ1-3, with D unclear. V was pared by 5 bases and J by 0 bases, with 5 bases between. Germline V gene data show CDR1 as LGHDT and CDR2 as YNNKEL (reference sequence). CDR3 length equals 13 residues. This CDR3 reads CASSLHSGNTIYF. CDR3 coding DNA: TGTGCCAGCAGCTTACACTCTGGAAACACCATATATTTT.

The CDR3 DNA follows: TGCGCCAGCAGCCCCCCAAGCGGGCTCTATGGCTACACCTTC. Translation gives CASSPPSGLYGYTF. The chain uses TRBV4-1 and TRBJ1-2, with D unresolved. This CDR3 has 14 residues. V lost 4 bases, J lost 4 bases, and 13 bases lay in between. Germline values: CDR1 MGHRA, CDR2 YSYEKL.

The gene calls are TRBV28 and TRBJ2-7; TRBD1 matches 7 bases. V dropped 6 bases and J dropped 3; count of bases not matched to a gene: 8. CDR3 size: 14 residues. Germline loops: CDR1 MDHEN, CDR2 SYDVKM. The CDR3 protein is CASRGNNRGYEQYF. The CDR3 DNA reads TGTGCCAGCAGGGGAAACAACAGGGGCTACGAGCAGTACTTC.